Listed below are T cell receptor beta chains from one sample, sequenced in a study of CD8 T cells in ankylosing spondylitis. MiXCR was run by TCRdb on the 5' RACE reads, yielding one entry per CDR3 protein. This sample has fewer than 500,000 distinct CDR3 sequences; 25% to 30% occur once, and the top ten carry 0.89%. The specimen was blood, either unsorted or a sorted T cell fraction (not recorded which). These receptors came from a male donor with ankylosing spondylitis. CDR3s include the opening cysteine and the closing phenylalanine or tryptophan. The D gene is left open where the match is weak. The size of a clone is reported for some rows only, either as once, few or many, or as a class for expanded clones.

cdr3_nt cdr3_aa clone_size v_call d_call j_call
TGTGCCATCACCTCTCGGGAAGGGGGGGATAACACTGAAGCTTTCTTT CAITSREGGDNTEAFF NA TRBV10-3 NA TRBJ1-1
TGTGCCAGCAGTGAATATCGGAATGCAATGAACACTGAAGCTTTCTTT CASSEYRNAMNTEAFF NA TRBV25-1 NA TRBJ1-1
TGTGCCAGCAGCCTAGCGGGCCTCTACGAGCAGTACTTC CASSLAGLYEQYF NA TRBV11-2 TRBD2 TRBJ2-7
TGTGCCAGCAGTCGTGGACTAGCGTACACCGGGGAGCTGTTTTTT CASSRGLAYTGELFF NA TRBV7-2 TRBD2 TRBJ2-2
TGTGCCAGCAGCTTAGTAGGCGGACACAGCGGCTACACCTTC CASSLVGGHSGYTF NA TRBV11-2 NA TRBJ1-2
TGCGCCAGCAGCTTTGACAGGGTAGCAGAAGCTTTCTTT CASSFDRVAEAFF few TRBV5-1 TRBD1 TRBJ1-1
TGTGCCAGCAGTCGTGGGTTCTCCTACGAGCAGTACTTC CASSRGFSYEQYF few TRBV25-1 NA TRBJ2-7
TGTGCCAGCAGCCCATGGGGGGATCAGCCCCAGCATTTT CASSPWGDQPQHF many TRBV7-9 NA TRBJ1-5
TGCGCCAGCAGCGCCGCCGGGACTAGCATGGAGACCCAGTACTTC CASSAAGTSMETQYF few TRBV5-1 TRBD2 TRBJ2-5
TGTGCCAGCAGCTTAGTGGATGAAAAACTGTTTTTT CASSLVDEKLFF NA TRBV7-9 NA TRBJ1-4
TGTGCCAGCAGCCAGGCCCACGGTAATGAGCAGTTCTTC CASSQAHGNEQFF few TRBV7-2 NA TRBJ2-1
TGTGCCATCAGTGAGCCTAGCTCCCTCAATGAGCAGTTCTTC CAISEPSSLNEQFF NA TRBV10-3 NA TRBJ2-1
TGCAGTGCTAACCGGGACCCAGCTGAGCAGTTCTTC CSANRDPAEQFF once TRBV20-1 NA TRBJ2-1
TGTGCCACCTCTCCGGCGGGGGATGGGGATGAGCAGTTCTTC CATSPAGDGDEQFF NA TRBV19 TRBD2 TRBJ2-1
TGTGCCAGCAGTCCCTATAGGGGGTCAGACACTGAAGCTTTCTTT CASSPYRGSDTEAFF once TRBV27 NA TRBJ1-1
TGTGCCACCAACCCCGGGACCAAAGGGAGAGAGACCCAGTACTTC CATNPGTKGRETQYF NA TRBV10-3 NA TRBJ2-5
TGTGCCAACTCCGGGACAGATCCCGACAATGAGCAGTTCTTC CANSGTDPDNEQFF NA TRBV12-3/TRBV12-4 TRBD1 TRBJ2-1
TGTGCCAGCAGCCCACTAACCGGGACAGATGTTTATCATGAGCAGTTCTTC CASSPLTGTDVYHEQFF NA TRBV11-3 TRBD1 TRBJ2-1
TGTGCCAGCAAACCGCTGGACGTCTACAATGAGCAGTTCTTC CASKPLDVYNEQFF NA TRBV2 NA TRBJ2-1
TGTGCCAGCAGCCAAGACTTCGGACTAGCGGCCGGGGAGCTGTTTTTT CASSQDFGLAAGELFF few TRBV3-1 TRBD2 TRBJ2-2
TGTGCCAGCAGCAGGGGACAGGGTCCGATTAATGAAGCTTTCTTT CASSRGQGPINEAFF NA TRBV7-9 TRBD1 TRBJ1-1
TGTGCCACCAGTGCGGGAACCCAGGGTTGGAATCAGCCCCAGCATTTT CATSAGTQGWNQPQHF NA TRBV24-1 NA TRBJ1-5
TGTGCCGTCTCCGGGGCAATGGGCGGCTACACCTTC CAVSGAMGGYTF few TRBV10-3 NA TRBJ1-2
TGTGCCAGCAGCTCTGGTGGGTCGGGGACCCAGTACTTC CASSSGGSGTQYF NA TRBV7-9 NA TRBJ2-5
TGTGCCAGCAGCTTAGAGTTCTCTGGAAACACCATATATTTT CASSLEFSGNTIYF few TRBV7-9 NA TRBJ1-3
TGTGCCAGCAGCCGGAACAATAATCCCTACAATGAGCAGTTCTTC CASSRNNNPYNEQFF few TRBV7-9 NA TRBJ2-1
TGCAGTGCTACCCTAGCGGGATCCACAGATACGCAGTATTTT CSATLAGSTDTQYF few TRBV20-1 TRBD2 TRBJ2-3
TGTGCCACACAAAGGGGTAATGAAAAACTGTTTTTT CATQRGNEKLFF NA TRBV5-6 NA TRBJ1-4
TGCGCCAGCAGCTTGGACGGGTATAATGAAAAACTGTTTTTT CASSLDGYNEKLFF NA TRBV5-1 NA TRBJ1-4
TGCGCCAGCGCGAGAACGGGAGGTGCAGATACGCAGTATTTT CASARTGGADTQYF few TRBV5-1 TRBD2 TRBJ2-3
TGCAGTGCTAGAGATCAATATAGCTCCTACGAGCAGTACTTC CSARDQYSSYEQYF few TRBV20-1 NA TRBJ2-7
TGTGCCAGCAGCCAAGATATTCGGGGGAACACTGAAGCTTTCTTT CASSQDIRGNTEAFF NA TRBV4-2 NA TRBJ1-1